These T cell receptor beta chains were read from a single sample in a study of T cell responses to AZD1222 COVID-19 vaccine. TCRdb keeps only in-frame clones here, not all; method: immunoSEQ multiplex PCR. The sample has more than 110,000 clones; under 95% are singletons. Sequencing used peripheral blood, obtained on day 0 of AZD1222 vaccination. These receptors were collected from an adult in good health. Each CDR3 is given with its conserved first and last residue. The D gene is left open where the match is weak.

cdr3_nt,cdr3_aa,v_call,d_call,j_call
TGTGCCAGCAGCTCCGGACAGGTCATCGATACGCAGTATTTT,CASSSGQVIDTQYF,TRBV27,TRBD1,TRBJ2-3
TGTGCCAGCAGCTTTTCACAGGGGGCTGGAACTGAAGCTTTCTTT,CASSFSQGAGTEAFF,TRBV7-6,TRBD1,TRBJ1-1
TGTGCCAGCAGCCGTGAGGGCGGGGCCGGGGAGCTGTTTTTT,CASSREGGAGELFF,TRBV5-5,.,TRBJ2-2
TGTGCCAGCAGCCCCGCAGGGCTCTCTGGGGCCAACGTCCTGACTTTC,CASSPAGLSGANVLTF,TRBV5-4,.,TRBJ2-6
TGTGCCAGCTCCCCGAGGCAGTACGATGGCTACACCTTC,CASSPRQYDGYTF,TRBV18,.,TRBJ1-2
TGTGCCAGCATCCCGGGGACAGATGTTAACACTGAAGCTTTCTTT,CASIPGTDVNTEAFF,TRBV7-6,TRBD1,TRBJ1-1
TGTGCCAGCAGCTTGGAGCAGGGGCGTTATCAGCCCCAGCATTTT,CASSLEQGRYQPQHF,TRBV5-5,.,TRBJ1-5
TGTGCCAGCAGTACGGACAGGATTACTAACTATGGCTACACCTTC,CASSTDRITNYGYTF,TRBV6-6,TRBD1,TRBJ1-2
TGTGCCAGCAGCCTGGACAGGGGGGACATTCAGTACTTC,CASSLDRGDIQYF,TRBV6-5,TRBD1,TRBJ2-4
TGTGCCAGTAGTACCGTACGCAATCAGCCCCAGCATTTT,CASSTVRNQPQHF,TRBV19,.,TRBJ1-5